In its sample, the clone carrying this TCR beta chain was seen a few times. In the authors' workflow: Amplification of reference gene primers was used by the study to estimate nucleated cell counts. The method was immunoSEQ multiplex PCR; TCRdb's version includes in-frame clones alone and lacks a portion of them. That table furnishes V, J and clone size, whereas the DNA furnished D and trimming. The profile shows 150,000 to 200,000 clones, around 84% of them singletons. The data belong to a study of blood T cell repertoires in COVID-19. Study at large: PBMCs, B-cell-depleted T cells, or T cells were the source of the cDNA or gDNA that made up the material.

CDR1 is GTSNPN and CDR2 is SVGIG in the germline V gene (reference sequence). The CDR3 sequence is 16 residues long. The V and J ends lost 4 bases and 4 bases, in that order; junction bases with no gene match: 10. The chain couples TRBV30 to TRBJ1-5, with 10 nucleotides matching TRBD1. The source of this sequence is a woman in her 70s with COVID-19, enrolled during active disease. The sequenced sample was peripheral blood. The CDR3 loop is CAWTKPGQGINQPQHF. The CDR3 DNA sequence: TGTGCCTGGACCAAGCCGGGACAGGGGATAAATCAGCCCCAGCATTTT.